Shown below are 20 T cell receptor beta chains from a single sample sequenced in a study of blood T cell repertoires in COVID-19. Sequenced by immunoSEQ multiplex PCR; TCRdb stores in-frame clones only, minus some. The sample gives about 200,000 clones, 80% to 90% of which show up once; 3.5% to 4% is in the top ten. Input material: PBMCs or T cells enriched from blood (not recorded which). These receptors were obtained from a woman aged 40 to 50 with acute COVID-19.

The gene calls are TRBV10-3 and TRBJ1-2, with 7 bases matching TRBD1. This CDR3 spans 13 amino acids. Germline V gene lookup returns CDR1 ENHRY and CDR2 SYGVKD. V was clipped by 6 bases and J by 2 bases; unmatched bases: 3. The CDR3 sequence: CAIRLQGNYGYTF. The CDR3 DNA reads TGTGCCATCAGATTACAGGGGAACTATGGCTACACCTTC.

The gene calls are TRBV29-1 and TRBJ2-1, with TRBD2 identical over 7 bases. CDR1 is SQVTM and CDR2 is ANQGSEA in the germline V gene. This CDR3 contains 12 residues. V lost 7 bases to trimming and J lost 15 bases; unmatched junction nucleotides: 15. CDR3: CSGGARRDYSFF. The CDR3 DNA is TGCAGCGGAGGGGCTCGCCGGGACTATTCGTTCTTC.

CDR3 sequence reads: CASSQSGGEQFF. The CDR3 region has the DNA TGCGCCAGCAGCCAAAGTGGAGGTGAGCAGTTCTTC. The chain carries TRBV4-1 and TRBJ2-1; tentative D call: TRBD2 (5 bases). The V and J ends lost 2 bases and 9 bases respectively, with 8 bases between them. This CDR3 comprises 12 residues. Germline V lookup: CDR1 MGHRA, CDR2 YSYEKL.

This chain joins TRBV7-2 and TRBJ2-7; 12 positions agree with TRBD2. This CDR3 has 19 residues. The V gene's germline CDR1 is SGHTA and CDR2 FQGNSA. With V trimmed by 1 base and J by 0 bases, 10 bases remained unmatched. As DNA, the CDR3 is TGTGCCAGCAGCTTAGAGCGGCTAGCGGGAGGGCCAAGCTCCTACGAGCAGTACTTC. It codes for CASSLERLAGGPSSYEQYF. The complete variable domain, with remaining parts taken from reference TRBV7-2 and TRBJ2-7, reads GAGVSQSPSNKVTEKGKDVELRCDPISGHTALYWYRQSLGQGLEFLIYFQGNSAPDKSGLPSDRFSAERTGGSVSTLTIQRTQQEDSAVYLCASSLERLAGGPSSYEQYFGPGTRLTVT.

The chain employs TRBV6-5 and TRBJ1-6; the D is unclear. Deletions cut 6 bases from V and 5 bases from J, with 14 bases between. Per the germline V gene, CDR1 is MNHEY and CDR2 is SVGAGI. The CDR3 has 15 amino acids. The CDR3 coding sequence is TGTGCCAGCAGCTCCTCGGGGAGAGATAATTCACCCCTCCACTTT. This gives the protein CASSSSGRDNSPLHF.

This chain uses TRBV27 with TRBJ2-7, with 9 bases aligning to TRBD1. CDR3 length equals 15 residues. Losses at the gene ends were 6 bases for V and 4 bases for J; bases not matched to a gene: 10. Germline loops: CDR1 MNHEY, CDR2 SMNVEV (reference sequence). DNA for the CDR3: TGTGCCAGCAGAGAAAGGGGACAGGGTCGATACGAGCAGTACTTC. Its translation: CASRERGQGRYEQYF.

The rearrangement joins TRBV28 to TRBJ2-7; TRBD2 agrees at 11 bases. Germline V CDR1 and CDR2: MDHEN, SYDVKM. V gave up 7 bases and J gave up 4 bases; unmatched junction bases: 6. The CDR3 is 14 residues long. The CDR3 loop reads CASTAGTSGYEQYF. CDR3 nucleotide sequence: TGTGCCAGCACCGCCGGGACTAGCGGTTACGAGCAGTACTTC.

This chain links TRBV6-4 with TRBJ2-2; 9 nucleotides match TRBD2. The CDR3 has 16 amino acids. Unmatched junction bases numbered 0, after V lost 0 bases and J lost 1 base. Per germline, CDR1 MRHNA and CDR2 SNTAGT. The CDR3 protein is CASSDSTSGNTGELFF. The CDR3 bases are TGTGCCAGCAGTGACTCGACTAGCGGGAACACCGGGGAGCTGTTTTTT.

This chain uses TRBV6-4 with TRBJ1-5, with 8 positions matching TRBD1. The V segment lost 3 bases and the J segment 6 bases; nucleotides outside the gene matches: 4. Germline values: CDR1 MRHNA, CDR2 SNTAGT. This CDR3 has 14 residues. CDR3: CASSELRGLQPQHF. The CDR3 region has the DNA TGTGCCAGCAGTGAGCTCAGGGGGCTTCAGCCCCAGCATTTT.

In this sample, this clone turned up once. J is TRBJ1-6 and V is TRBV18; D is unresolved. From germline, CDR1 is KGHSH and CDR2 LQKENI. The V end was cut by 3 bases, the J end by 10 bases, with 13 bases between. This CDR3 contains 14 residues. CDR3: CASSPGKAGSPLHF. CDR3 bases: TGTGCCAGCTCACCCGGGAAGGCTGGATCACCCCTCCACTTT.

The chain links TRBV10-1 to TRBJ1-5; no clear D gene. Germline CDR1 reads WNHNN; CDR2 reads SYGVQD (reference sequence). This CDR3 has 13 amino acids. V was cut by 6 bases and J by 2 bases, with 8 bases left in between. CDR3 DNA sequence: TGCGCCAGCAGCGGCGGCGGCAATCAGCCCCAGCATTTT. Translated: CASSGGGNQPQHF.

This chain connects TRBV7-8 to TRBJ2-7; D remains unclear. The V end lost 1 base, the J end lost 4 bases, and 8 bases lay between the germline ends. The germline V gene encodes CDR1 SGHVS and CDR2 FQNEAQ. CDR3 length equals 13 residues. CDR3 sequence (DNA): TGTGCCAGCAGCTTAGAGGCCGGGTACGAGCAGTACTTC. Amino acids: CASSLEAGYEQYF.

The V gene is TRBV10-3, the J gene TRBJ1-5; D remains unclear. CDR1 and CDR2 (germline): ENHRY, SYGVKD. This CDR3 region has 11 residues. Trimming pared 3 bases from V and 9 bases from J, leaving 6 bases between. CDR3 DNA: TGTGCCATCAGTGACGGAGGGCCCCAGCATTTT. Amino acids: CAISDGGPQHF.

The genes are TRBV15 and TRBJ2-7; D is undetermined. V lost 0 bases to trimming and J lost 2 bases, with 26 bases between them. The CDR3 totals 20 residues. Germline values: CDR1 LNHNV, CDR2 YYDKDF (reference sequence). The CDR3: CATSRDRLSPSGGATYEQYF. In nucleotides, the CDR3 is TGTGCCACCAGCAGAGATCGCCTGTCCCCGTCCGGCGGTGCGACCTACGAGCAGTACTTC.

This clone was recorded once. The V gene is TRBV6-1, the J gene TRBJ2-7, with TRBD2 identical over 7 bases. Germline V CDR1 and CDR2: MNHNS, SASEGT. V was clipped by 3 bases and J by 5 bases; unmatched bases: 10. The CDR3 has 15 residues. In nucleotides, the CDR3 is TGTGCCAGCAGTGAGTTTTGGCGGGAGTTGAACGAGCAGTACTTC. It encodes CASSEFWRELNEQYF.

The count of this clone is one. This chain uses TRBV5-1 with TRBJ2-7; TRBD1 matches at 10 bases. Per germline, CDR1 SGHRS and CDR2 YFSETQ. CDR3 length: 14 residues. V lost 6 bases and J lost 2; bases outside the gene matches: 5. The CDR3 here is CASKAGTGAYEQYF. As DNA, the CDR3 is TGCGCCAGCAAGGCAGGGACAGGGGCCTACGAGCAGTACTTC.

This chain uses TRBV28 with TRBJ2-2; perhaps TRBD2 as D (5 bases). V lost 5 bases to trimming and J lost 2 bases, with 21 bases between them. CDR1 is MDHEN, CDR2 SYDVKM, per germline. CDR3 length: 18 residues. The chain's CDR3 is CASSPGTYAGINTGELFF. DNA for the CDR3: TGTGCCAGCAGTCCTGGAACGTACGCGGGTATTAACACCGGGGAGCTGTTTTTT.

V usage is TRBV27 and J usage is TRBJ1-1, with a weak D call TRBD1 (5 bases). CDR3 size: 15 residues. V lost 5 bases and J 0 bases, leaving 13 bases between the germline ends. The germline gives CDR1 MNHEY, CDR2 SMNVEV (reference sequence). The CDR3 coding sequence is TGTGCCAGCAGTCCCCGACAGTTCTTGAACACTGAAGCTTTCTTT. This sequence encodes CASSPRQFLNTEAFF.

V usage is TRBV5-1 and J usage is TRBJ2-3, with 10 bases that match TRBD2. Per the germline V gene, CDR1 is SGHRS and CDR2 is YFSETQ. J gave up 1 base and V 0 bases, and 2 bases lay outside the gene matches. CDR3 length equals 16 residues. The CDR3 loop reads CASSLGGLAGTDTQYF. The CDR3, as DNA: TGCGCCAGCAGCTTGGGAGGACTAGCGGGCACAGATACGCAGTATTTT.

The genes are TRBV15 and TRBJ2-2; 8 positions match TRBD1. Germline assignment: CDR1 LNHNV and CDR2 YYDKDF (reference sequence). The ends lost 5 bases at V and 4 bases at J; junction bases unmatched: 15. The CDR3 is 18 amino acids. In DNA form, the CDR3 reads TGTGCCACCAGCGGAGGATACAGGACAGGGTGGGGCACCGGGGAGCTGTTTTTT. Translation: CATSGGYRTGWGTGELFF.